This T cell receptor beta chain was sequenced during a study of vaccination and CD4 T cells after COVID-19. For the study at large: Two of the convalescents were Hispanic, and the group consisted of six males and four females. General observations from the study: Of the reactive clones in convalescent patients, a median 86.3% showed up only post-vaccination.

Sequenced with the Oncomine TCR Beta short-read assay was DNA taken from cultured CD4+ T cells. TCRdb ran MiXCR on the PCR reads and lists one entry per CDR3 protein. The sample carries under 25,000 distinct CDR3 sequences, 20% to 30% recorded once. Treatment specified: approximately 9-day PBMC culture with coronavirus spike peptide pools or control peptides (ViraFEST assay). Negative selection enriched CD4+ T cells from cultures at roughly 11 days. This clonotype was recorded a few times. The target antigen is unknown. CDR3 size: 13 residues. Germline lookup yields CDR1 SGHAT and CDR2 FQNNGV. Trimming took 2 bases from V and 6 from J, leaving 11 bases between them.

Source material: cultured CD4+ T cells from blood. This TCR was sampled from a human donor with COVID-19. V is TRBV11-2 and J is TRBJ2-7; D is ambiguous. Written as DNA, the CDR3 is TGTGCCAGCAGCTTAATTCGCACCTCCGAGCAGTACTTC. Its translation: CASSLIRTSEQYF.